This T cell receptor beta chain derives from a study of T cell repertoires in cytomegalovirus infection. Looking at the study overall: Shared public TCR beta signatures pointed to both CMV infection and a matching HLA type.

In its sample, this clonotype was seen many times. The antigen is not known. Each CDR3 protein is one row after TCRdb ran MiXCR on the reads. The repertoire holds 500,000 or so distinct CDR3 sequences, with 16% as singletons. Germline CDR1 reads SEHNR; CDR2 reads FQNEAQ (reference sequence). Unmatched junction bases numbered 12, after V lost 5 bases and J lost 4 bases. The CDR3 is made up of 16 amino acids. Whole-study findings and limits: CMV-specific TCR beta clonotypes restricted by HLA-C were the ones dominating the ex vivo response. Carriers of CMV and the relevant HLA type were discriminated by public TCR beta frequency.

The chain has TRBV7-9 and TRBJ2-3; 7 bases match TRBD2. The sample consisted of CD8+ T cells from PBMCs. This clonotype was obtained from a human donor in good health (CMV status not recorded). Some clones in this sample may be carry-over from other donors' samples. CDR3 nucleotide sequence: TGTGCCAGCAGCGCAAGCGCGGGAGATAGCGCAGATACGCAGTATTTT. It yields the protein CASSASAGDSADTQYF.